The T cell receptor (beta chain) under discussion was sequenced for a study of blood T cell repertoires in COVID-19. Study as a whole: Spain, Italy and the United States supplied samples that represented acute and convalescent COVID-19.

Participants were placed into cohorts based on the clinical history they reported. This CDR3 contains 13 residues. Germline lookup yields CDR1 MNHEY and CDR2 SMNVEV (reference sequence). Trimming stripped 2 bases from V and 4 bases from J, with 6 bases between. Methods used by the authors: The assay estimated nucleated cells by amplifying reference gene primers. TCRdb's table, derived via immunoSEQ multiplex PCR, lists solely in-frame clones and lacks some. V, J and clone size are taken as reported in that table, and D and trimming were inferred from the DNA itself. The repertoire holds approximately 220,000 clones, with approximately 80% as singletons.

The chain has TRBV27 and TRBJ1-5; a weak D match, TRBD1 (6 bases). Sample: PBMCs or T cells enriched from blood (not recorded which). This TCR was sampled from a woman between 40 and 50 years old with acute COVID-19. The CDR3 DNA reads TGTGCCAGCAGTTTAAGGGGGAATCAGCCCCAGCATTTT. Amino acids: CASSLRGNQPQHF.